Listed below are T cell receptor beta chains from one sample, sequenced in a study of cytomegalovirus exposure and HLA in healthy donors. Only in-frame clones appear in the TCRdb table, and some are missing; sequencing was by immunoSEQ multiplex PCR. This repertoire shows more than 200,000 clones, 82% found once; its top ten account for about 6%. What was sequenced was PBMCs. These receptors came from a man aged 35 to 55 in good health and CMV-seropositive. The CDR3 runs from the conserved cysteine through the conserved F or W. A D gene is named only where the DNA matches it firmly. Only part of the rows carry a size: once, few, many, or a class if the clone is expanded.

TGCAGCGCTACTATACCAGGACAGGGTTATGGCTACACCTTC	CSATIPGQGYGYTF	NA	TRBD1	TRBV29-1	TRBJ1-2
TGTGCCAGCAGTGAACTAGCGGGAGGTTCCTACGAGCAGTACTTC	CASSELAGGSYEQYF	NA	TRBD2	TRBV6-1	TRBJ2-7
TGTGCCAGCACTAAGGAAAGGGGGAACACCGGGGAGCTGTTTTTT	CASTKERGNTGELFF	NA	NA	TRBV9	TRBJ2-2
TGTGCCAGCAGCGGGACTAGGGATTCCAATGAGCAGTTCTTC	CASSGTRDSNEQFF	NA	TRBD2	TRBV7-3	TRBJ2-1
TGTGCCAGCAGCGTAGCTATAATGAATGAGCAGTTCTTC	CASSVAIMNEQFF	once	NA	TRBV9	TRBJ2-1
TGTGCCAGTAGTATTATACGGGAGTTGGTTAATGAGCAGTTCTTC	CASSIIRELVNEQFF	NA	NA	TRBV19	TRBJ2-1
TGTGCCAGCAGTTACTCAGCGGGAGACCTCTACAATGAGCAGTTCTTC	CASSYSAGDLYNEQFF	once	TRBD2	TRBV6-5	TRBJ2-1
TGTGCCAGCAGTGAAGTGGCGAACACTGAAGCTTTCTTT	CASSEVANTEAFF	NA	NA	TRBV6-1	TRBJ1-1
TGTGCACGCAGTGGGCTAGCGGGGCAAGAGACCCAGTACTTC	CARSGLAGQETQYF	NA	TRBD2	TRBV10-3	TRBJ2-5
TGTGCCAGCAGCCAAATTAGCGGGACCATCACCGGGGAGCTGTTTTTT	CASSQISGTITGELFF	NA	TRBD2	TRBV14	TRBJ2-2
TGTGCCAGCAGTGAATTTGCACAGGGGGGACTAGCCCCCTACAATACGAACAATGAGCAGTTCTTC	CASSEFAQGGLAPYNTNNEQFF	NA	NA	TRBV6-1	TRBJ2-1
TGTGCCAGCAGAACTTCCATGAACACTGAAGCTTTCTTT	CASRTSMNTEAFF	NA	NA	TRBV6-5	TRBJ1-1
TGTGCCAGCAGCTCGTTAAGGCAGGGGGGATACGAGCAGTACTTC	CASSSLRQGGYEQYF	NA	NA	TRBV7-9	TRBJ2-7
TGTGCCAGCAGCTTAAAGCCTCCTACCGAACACGGGAACAATGAGCAGTTCTTC	CASSLKPPTEHGNNEQFF	once	NA	TRBV7-3	TRBJ2-1
TGCAGCGTTCAAAGGGGGGGCACTGAAGCTTTCTTT	CSVQRGGTEAFF	NA	NA	TRBV29-1	TRBJ1-1
TGTGCCAGCAGCCAAGATAGCGGGAGGGCCACCGGGGAGCTGTTTTTT	CASSQDSGRATGELFF	NA	TRBD2	TRBV4-2	TRBJ2-2
TGTGCCAGCAGCGTAGGAGGGAACACGGGCACAGATACGCAGTATTTT	CASSVGGNTGTDTQYF	NA	NA	TRBV9	TRBJ2-3
TGTGCCAGCAGCTGGGGACTAGCGCGAGAGACCCAGTACTTC	CASSWGLARETQYF	NA	TRBD2	TRBV5-8	TRBJ2-5
TGTGCCAGCAGTTTTAGGGGTAGCTATGGCTACACCTTC	CASSFRGSYGYTF	NA	NA	TRBV27	TRBJ1-2
TGTGCCAGCAGCTTCGGATCTAGCGACGAGCAGTACTTC	CASSFGSSDEQYF	few	NA	TRBV7-9	TRBJ2-7
TGTGCCAGCTCACCACCCGGGGGAGATACGCAGTATTTT	CASSPPGGDTQYF	NA	NA	TRBV18	TRBJ2-3
TGTGCCAGCAGTTTATTGGGACTTACAACTAATGAAAAACTGTTTTTT	CASSLLGLTTNEKLFF	NA	NA	TRBV27	TRBJ1-4
TGCGCCAGCAGCACCGGACTAGCGGTAGCCAAAAACATTCAGTACTTC	CASSTGLAVAKNIQYF	once	TRBD2	TRBV5-1	TRBJ2-4
TGTGCCAGCAGTGAGCTAGGATCAACGAAGACCCAGTACTTC	CASSELGSTKTQYF	NA	NA	TRBV6-1	TRBJ2-5
TGTGCCAGCAGTTATGACGAACGGGGAGGGGGCTACACCTTC	CASSYDERGGGYTF	once	NA	TRBV6-4	TRBJ1-2
TGTGCCAGCAGTGAATTCAGAATACGGTACTTC	CASSEFRIRYF	NA	NA	TRBV6-5	TRBJ2-5
TGTGCCAGCAGCCCCGGGACAGGGGCCGAAAAACTGTTTTTT	CASSPGTGAEKLFF	NA	TRBD1	TRBV7-9	TRBJ1-4
TGTGCCAGCAGTGAAGTTCACGTGGCCCCCGAGCAGTACTTC	CASSEVHVAPEQYF	NA	NA	TRBV6-1	TRBJ2-7
TGTGCCAGCAGTGAAGCAGTAGGCAGGGGCACAGATACGCAGTATTTT	CASSEAVGRGTDTQYF	NA	NA	TRBV6-1	TRBJ2-3
TGCGCCAGCAGCCGAGGACTAGCGGGAGATAATGAGCAGTTCTTC	CASSRGLAGDNEQFF	NA	TRBD2	TRBV5-1	TRBJ2-1
TGTGCCAGCCCAGGTGAAAAACTGTTTTTT	CASPGEKLFF	NA	NA	TRBV21-1	TRBJ1-4
TGCAGCGTTGGGACAGGGAACAATGAGCAGTTCTTC	CSVGTGNNEQFF	NA	TRBD1	TRBV29-1	TRBJ2-1
TGTGCCAGCAGTTTATTGGGAACAAGAGGGGAGACCCAGTACTTC	CASSLLGTRGETQYF	NA	NA	TRBV28	TRBJ2-5
TGCAGCGATTGGAAAGGGACTAGCGCCACAGATACGCAGTATTTT	CSDWKGTSATDTQYF	NA	TRBD2	TRBV29-1	TRBJ2-3
TGTGCCAGCAGTTATGGGCCGGGGGGCACTGAAGCTTTCTTT	CASSYGPGGTEAFF	NA	NA	TRBV6-5	TRBJ1-1
TGCAGTGCTAGAGAGGGCGGGGGCTACACCTTC	CSAREGGGYTF	NA	NA	TRBV20-1	TRBJ1-2
TGCGCCAGCAGCCAAGATGAACTAGCGGTGAGCTCCTACAATGAGCAGTTCTTC	CASSQDELAVSSYNEQFF	NA	TRBD2	TRBV4-1	TRBJ2-1
TGTGCCAGCAGCTTTTCTAGCGGGAGGGGCACAGATACGCAGTATTTT	CASSFSSGRGTDTQYF	NA	TRBD2	TRBV11-2	TRBJ2-3
TGCAGCTTTCGGACAGATTTTAATGAGCAGTTCTTC	CSFRTDFNEQFF	NA	NA	TRBV29-1	TRBJ2-1
TGCGCTCGGCGGGAGACCCAGTACTTC	CARRETQYF	few	NA	TRBV5-1	TRBJ2-5
TGTGCCAGCAGCCCGGGACTTTCCCTTGGGGGCTACACCTTC	CASSPGLSLGGYTF	NA	NA	TRBV5-6	TRBJ1-2
TGTGCCAGCAGTTCGGGGGGTAGTCGCTCTGGAAACACCATATATTTT	CASSSGGSRSGNTIYF	NA	NA	TRBV7-9	TRBJ1-3
TGTGCCATCAGTTCCGGGACAGGAGACTACGAGCAGTACTTC	CAISSGTGDYEQYF	NA	TRBD1	TRBV10-3	TRBJ2-7